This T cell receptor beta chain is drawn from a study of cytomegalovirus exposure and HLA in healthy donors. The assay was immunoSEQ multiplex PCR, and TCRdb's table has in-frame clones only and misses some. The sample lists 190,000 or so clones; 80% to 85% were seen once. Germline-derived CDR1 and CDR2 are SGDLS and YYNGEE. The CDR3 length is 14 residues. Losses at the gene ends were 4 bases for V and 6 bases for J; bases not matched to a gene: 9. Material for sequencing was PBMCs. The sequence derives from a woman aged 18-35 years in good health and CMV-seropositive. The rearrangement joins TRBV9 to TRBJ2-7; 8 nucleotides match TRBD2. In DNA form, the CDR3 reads TGTGCCAGCAGCCCCGGACTAGCTCCATCCGAGCAGTACTTC. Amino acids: CASSPGLAPSEQYF.